At least ten counts were recorded for the clone carrying this TCR beta chain. Its antigen is unknown. MiXCR, applied by TCRdb to the 5' RACE reads, yields one record per CDR3 protein. Among about 300,000 distinct CDR3 sequences listed, less than 25% were seen once. The data originate from a study of CD8 T cells in ankylosing spondylitis. Germline values: CDR1 SQVTM, CDR2 ANQGSEA. CDR3 length: 13 amino acids. J lost 3 bases, V lost 6 bases, and 4 bases had no gene match. Findings and limits, study-wide: Relatively scarce in peripheral blood, disease-linked clones were CD8+.

Sequencing used blood, either unsorted or a sorted T cell fraction (not recorded which). This receptor was identified in a female donor with ankylosing spondylitis or in good health (not recorded which). This sequence joins TRBV29-1 and TRBJ2-7; TRBD1 matches at 11 bases. The CDR3 DNA reads TGCAGCGTGAGGACAGGGGGCTACTACGAGCAGTACTTC. This gives the protein CSVRTGGYYEQYF.